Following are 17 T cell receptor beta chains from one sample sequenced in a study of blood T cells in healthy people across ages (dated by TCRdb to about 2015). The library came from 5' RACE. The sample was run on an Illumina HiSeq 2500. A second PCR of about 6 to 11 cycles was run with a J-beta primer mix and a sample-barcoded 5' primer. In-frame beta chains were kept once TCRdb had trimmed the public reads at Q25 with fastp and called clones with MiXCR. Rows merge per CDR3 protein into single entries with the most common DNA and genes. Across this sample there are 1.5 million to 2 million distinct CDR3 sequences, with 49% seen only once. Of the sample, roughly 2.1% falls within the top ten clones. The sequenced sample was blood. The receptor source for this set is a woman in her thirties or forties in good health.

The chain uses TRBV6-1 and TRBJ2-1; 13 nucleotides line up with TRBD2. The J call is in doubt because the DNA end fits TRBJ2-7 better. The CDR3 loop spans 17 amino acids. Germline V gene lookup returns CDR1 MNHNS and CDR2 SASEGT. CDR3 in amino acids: CASSFGLAGASRNEQYF. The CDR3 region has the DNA TGTGCCAGTAGCTTCGGACTAGCGGGGGCCTCCCGCAATGAGCAGTACTTC.

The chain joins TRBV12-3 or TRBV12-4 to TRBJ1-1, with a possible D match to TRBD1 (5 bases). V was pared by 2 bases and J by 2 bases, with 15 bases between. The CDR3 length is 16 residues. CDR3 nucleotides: TGTGCCAGCAGTTTAACCCAGGGAGGGAGAAACACTGAAGCTTTCTTT. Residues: CASSLTQGGRNTEAFF.

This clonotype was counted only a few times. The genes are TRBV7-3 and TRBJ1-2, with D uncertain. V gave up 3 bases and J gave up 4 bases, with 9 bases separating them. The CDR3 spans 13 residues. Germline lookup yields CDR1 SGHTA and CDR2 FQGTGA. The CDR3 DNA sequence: TGTGCCAGCAGCTTCTCGGCGGGCTATGGCTACACCTTC. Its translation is CASSFSAGYGYTF.

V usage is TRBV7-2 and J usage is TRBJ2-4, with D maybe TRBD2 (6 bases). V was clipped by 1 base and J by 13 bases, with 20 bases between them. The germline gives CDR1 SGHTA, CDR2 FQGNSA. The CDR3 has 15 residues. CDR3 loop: CASSLVGDSLSTQYF. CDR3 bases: TGTGCCAGCAGCTTAGTGGGGGACTCACTAAGTACCCAGTACTTC. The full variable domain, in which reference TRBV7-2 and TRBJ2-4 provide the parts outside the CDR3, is GAGVSQSPSNKVTEKGKDVELRCDPISGHTALYWYRQSLGQGLEFLIYFQGNSAPDKSGLPSDRFSAERTGGSVSTLTIQRTQQEDSAVYLCASSLVGDSLSTQYFGAGTRLSVL.

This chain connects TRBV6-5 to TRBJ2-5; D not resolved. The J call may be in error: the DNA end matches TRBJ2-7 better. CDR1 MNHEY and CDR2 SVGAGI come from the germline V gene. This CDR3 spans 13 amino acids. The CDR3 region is CASSHPTPSEQYF. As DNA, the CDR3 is TGTGCCAGCAGTCACCCCACTCCCAGCGAGCAGTACTTC.

CDR3 residues: CASSLGPETSYEQYF. The CDR3 region has the DNA TGCGCCAGCAGCTTGGGCCCCGAGACCTCCTACGAGCAGTACTTC. The V and J genes are TRBV5-1 and TRBJ2-4, with D unclear. The J call is uncertain, as TRBJ2-7 better fits the DNA end. The CDR3 extends over 15 amino acids. Germline V lookup: CDR1 SGHRS, CDR2 YFSETQ.

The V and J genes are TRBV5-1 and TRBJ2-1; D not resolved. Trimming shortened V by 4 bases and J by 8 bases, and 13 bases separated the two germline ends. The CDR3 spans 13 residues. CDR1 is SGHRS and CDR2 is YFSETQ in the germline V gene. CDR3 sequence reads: CASSRAPLDEQFF. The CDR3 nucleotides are TGCGCCAGCAGCCGGGCTCCCCTCGATGAGCAGTTCTTC.

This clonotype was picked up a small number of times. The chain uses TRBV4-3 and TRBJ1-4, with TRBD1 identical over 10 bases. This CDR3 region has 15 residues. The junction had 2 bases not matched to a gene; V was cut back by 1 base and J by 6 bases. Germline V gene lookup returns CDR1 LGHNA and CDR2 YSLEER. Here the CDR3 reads CASSQGGTGDEKLFF. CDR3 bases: TGCGCCAGCAGCCAAGGGGGGACAGGGGATGAAAAACTGTTTTTT.

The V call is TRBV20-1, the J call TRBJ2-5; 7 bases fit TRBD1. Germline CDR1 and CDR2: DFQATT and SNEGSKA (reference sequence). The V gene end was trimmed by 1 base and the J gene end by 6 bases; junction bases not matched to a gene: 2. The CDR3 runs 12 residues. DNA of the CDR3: TGCAGTGCTAGAGTAGGGGGCCAGACCCAGTACTTC. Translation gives CSARVGGQTQYF.

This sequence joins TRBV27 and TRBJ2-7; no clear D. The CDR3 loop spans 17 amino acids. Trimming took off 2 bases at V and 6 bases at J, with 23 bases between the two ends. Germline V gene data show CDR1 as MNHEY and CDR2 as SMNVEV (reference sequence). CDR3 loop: CASSLIFPGKMVTEQYF. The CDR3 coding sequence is TGTGCCAGCAGTTTAATTTTTCCGGGCAAAATGGTCACCGAGCAGTACTTC.

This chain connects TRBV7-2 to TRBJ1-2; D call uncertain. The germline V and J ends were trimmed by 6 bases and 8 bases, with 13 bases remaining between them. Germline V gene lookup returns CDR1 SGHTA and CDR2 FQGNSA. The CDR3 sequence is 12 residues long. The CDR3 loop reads CASSSLGGGYTF. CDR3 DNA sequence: TGTGCCAGCAGTTCCCTTGGCGGGGGCTACACCTTC.

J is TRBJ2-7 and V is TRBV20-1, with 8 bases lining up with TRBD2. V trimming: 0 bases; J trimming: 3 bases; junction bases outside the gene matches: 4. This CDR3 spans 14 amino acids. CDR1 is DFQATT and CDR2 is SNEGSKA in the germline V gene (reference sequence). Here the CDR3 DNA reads TGCAGTGCTAGAGATCCGGCGGGGGGCTACGAGCAGTACTTC. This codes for CSARDPAGGYEQYF.

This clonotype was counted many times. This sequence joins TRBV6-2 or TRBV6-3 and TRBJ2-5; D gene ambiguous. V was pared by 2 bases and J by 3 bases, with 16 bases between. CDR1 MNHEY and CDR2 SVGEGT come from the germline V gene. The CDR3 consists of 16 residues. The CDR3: CASSYRLGWSEETQYF. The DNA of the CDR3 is TGTGCCAGCAGTTACCGTCTGGGGTGGTCAGAAGAGACCCAGTACTTC.

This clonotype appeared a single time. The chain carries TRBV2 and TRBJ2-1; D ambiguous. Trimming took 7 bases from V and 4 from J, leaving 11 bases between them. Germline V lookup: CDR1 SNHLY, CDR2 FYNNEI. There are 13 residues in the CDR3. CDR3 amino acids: CASTHDGYNEQFF. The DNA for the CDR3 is TGTGCCAGCACTCACGACGGGTACAATGAGCAGTTCTTC.

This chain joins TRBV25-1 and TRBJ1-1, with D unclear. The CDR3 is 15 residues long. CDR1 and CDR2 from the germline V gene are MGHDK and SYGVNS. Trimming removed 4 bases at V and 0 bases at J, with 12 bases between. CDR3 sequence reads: CASSGDVTLNTEAFF. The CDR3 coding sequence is TGTGCCAGCAGTGGGGATGTCACCTTGAACACTGAAGCTTTCTTT. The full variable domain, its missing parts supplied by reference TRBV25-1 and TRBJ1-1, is EADIYQTPRYLVIGTGKKITLECSQTMGHDKMYWYQQDPGMELHLIHYSYGVNSTEKGDLSSESTVSRIRTEHFPLTLESARPSHTSQYLCASSGDVTLNTEAFFGQGTRLTVV.

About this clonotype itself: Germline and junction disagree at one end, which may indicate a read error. CDR3 coding DNA: TGCGCCATCAGCCCGTGGCTGCGCTACGAGCAGTACTTC. Residues: CAISPWLRYEQYF. This chain links TRBV4-3 with TRBJ2-5; D remains unclear. The J call is in doubt because the DNA end fits TRBJ2-7 better. CDR3 size: 13 residues. Looked up from germline, CDR1 is LGHNA and CDR2 is YSLEER.

This CDR3 is CASSSLGSDSYNEQFF. For the CDR3, the DNA is TGTGCCAGCTCAAGTTTGGGGTCTGACTCCTACAATGAGCAGTTCTTC. The chain employs TRBV18 and TRBJ2-1; D remains ambiguous. The CDR3 has 16 amino acids. Germline CDR1 and CDR2: KGHSH and LQKENI. Trimming shortened V by 5 bases and J by 0 bases, and 14 bases separated the two germline ends.